The next 10 T cell receptor beta chains were all read from a single sample in a study of early T cells in non-severe SARS-CoV-2 infection. TCRdb re-analysed the 5' RACE reads in MiXCR, keeping a single row per CDR3 protein. This table holds 30,000 to 45,000 distinct CDR3 sequences, 4.5% to 7% found once. Sequencing was carried out using whole blood. Receptors originate from an adult who was a healthcare worker with PCR-confirmed SARS-CoV-2 infection or an uninfected control (not recorded which).

This clonotype showed up many times. The gene calls are TRBV10-2 and TRBJ2-1; 8 nucleotides agree with TRBD1. This CDR3 region has 14 residues. Germline V lookup: CDR1 WSHSY, CDR2 SAAADI. Trimming removed 3 bases from V and 8 bases from J; junction bases left unmatched: 6. The CDR3 reads CASSDGQGLDEQFF. The CDR3 DNA sequence: TGCGCCAGCAGTGACGGACAGGGATTAGATGAGCAGTTCTTC.

This clonotype has at least ten counts. The chain carries TRBV7-2 and TRBJ1-5; 9 nucleotides match TRBD1. The V segment lost 5 bases and the J segment 6 bases; nucleotides outside the gene matches: 5. This CDR3 spans 14 amino acids. Germline V lookup: CDR1 SGHTA, CDR2 FQGNSA. The CDR3 nucleotides are TGTGCCAGCAGCCCACAGGGGGCGCCTCAGCCCCAGCATTTT. Translating gives CASSPQGAPQPQHF.

This clonotype was recorded many times. V gene TRBV5-1 combines with J gene TRBJ2-6, with no clear D. This CDR3 is built from 15 residues. CDR1 is SGHRS and CDR2 is YFSETQ in the germline V gene. V was pared by 4 bases and J by 0 bases, with 8 bases between. The CDR3 region is CASSQLNSGANVLTF. The CDR3 DNA follows: TGCGCCAGCAGCCAACTAAACTCTGGGGCCAACGTCCTGACTTTC. The full variable domain, with the rest looked up from reference TRBV5-1 and TRBJ2-6, is KAGVTQTPRYLIKTRGQQVTLSCSPISGHRSVSWYQQTPGQGLQFLFEYFSETQRNKGNFPGRFSGRQFSNSRSEMNVSTLELGDSALYLCASSQLNSGANVLTFGAGSRLTVL.

This clonotype was found a few times. The J gene is TRBJ2-5, the V gene TRBV24-1; 10 nucleotides align to TRBD1. With V trimmed by 4 bases and J by 2 bases, 9 bases remained unmatched. Per the germline V gene, CDR1 is KGHDR and CDR2 is SFDVKD. The CDR3 runs to 17 residues. CDR3 DNA sequence: TGTGCCACCAGTGACTCCGCCGGGACAGGGGAACAAGAGACCCAGTACTTC. Encoded protein: CATSDSAGTGEQETQYF.

In nucleotides, the CDR3 is TGCGCCAGCAGCTTGTCGCGGATGAACACCGGGGAGCTGTTTTTT. Protein: CASSLSRMNTGELFF. The chain employs TRBV5-1 and TRBJ2-2; no reliable D call. The V end lost 1 base, the J end lost 1 base, and 8 bases lay between the germline ends. Germline V gene data show CDR1 as SGHRS and CDR2 as YFSETQ. This CDR3 region has 15 residues.

In its sample, this clonotype was seen a few times. The chain uses TRBV24-1 and TRBJ1-2; D perhaps matches TRBD1 (5 bases). The CDR3 runs 14 residues. Germline CDR1 KGHDR, CDR2 SFDVKD. The germline V and J ends were trimmed by 3 bases and 8 bases, with 15 bases remaining between them. This CDR3 is CATSDPDTIGGYTF. As DNA, the CDR3 is TGTGCCACCAGTGATCCGGACACCATCGGCGGCTACACCTTC.

In its sample, this clonotype was seen many times. V and J are TRBV6-1 and TRBJ2-7; maybe TRBD1 (6 bases). Trimming cost V 10 bases and J 6 bases, with 10 bases left between them. The CDR3 is 10 amino acids. Germline values: CDR1 MNHNS, CDR2 SASEGT. The CDR3 region is CATGAREQYF. In nucleotides, the CDR3 is TGTGCCACAGGGGCGCGCGAGCAGTACTTC.

This clonotype was seen more than once but under ten times. The CDR3 loop is CSASLGTSWGTQYF. CDR3 in DNA: TGCAGTGCTAGTCTGGGCACGAGCTGGGGGACCCAGTACTTC. The J gene is TRBJ2-5, the V gene TRBV20-1, with D unclear. CDR1 is DFQATT, CDR2 SNEGSKA, per germline (reference sequence). Trimming took 3 bases from V and 7 from J, leaving 18 bases between them. This CDR3 is built from 14 residues.

This chain connects TRBV5-6 to TRBJ2-2; 7 bases fit TRBD1. The CDR3 runs 20 residues. Germline lookup yields CDR1 SGHDT and CDR2 YYEEEE. Trimming took 2 bases from V and 4 from J; bases not matched to a gene: 20. The CDR3 reads CASSFWLVRSRQGTTGELFF. The CDR3 region has the DNA TGTGCCAGCAGCTTCTGGTTGGTCCGGTCCAGACAGGGCACCACCGGGGAGCTGTTTTTT.

This clonotype appeared many times. The gene calls are TRBV6-5 and TRBJ1-1; D gene ambiguous. Germline-derived CDR1 and CDR2 are MNHEY and SVGAGI. CDR3 length: 15 residues. V shed 4 bases and J shed 1 base, with 13 bases lying between them. In nucleotides, the CDR3 is TGTGCCAGCAGTTTTGGTTGGACGAGGAACACTGAAGCTTTCTTT. This encodes CASSFGWTRNTEAFF.